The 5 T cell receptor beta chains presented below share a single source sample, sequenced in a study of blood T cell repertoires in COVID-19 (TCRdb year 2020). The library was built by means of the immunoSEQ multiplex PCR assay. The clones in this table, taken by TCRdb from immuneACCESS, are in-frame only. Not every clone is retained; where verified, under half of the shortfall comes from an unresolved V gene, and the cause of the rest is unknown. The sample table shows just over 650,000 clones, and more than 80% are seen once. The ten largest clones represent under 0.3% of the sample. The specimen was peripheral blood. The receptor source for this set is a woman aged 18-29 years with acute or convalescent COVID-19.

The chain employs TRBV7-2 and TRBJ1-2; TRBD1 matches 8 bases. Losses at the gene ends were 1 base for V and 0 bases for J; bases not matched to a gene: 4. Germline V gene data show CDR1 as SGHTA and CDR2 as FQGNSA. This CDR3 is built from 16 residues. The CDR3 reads CASSLGGQEANYGYTF. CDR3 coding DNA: TGTGCCAGCAGCTTAGGGGGACAGGAAGCTAACTATGGCTACACCTTC.

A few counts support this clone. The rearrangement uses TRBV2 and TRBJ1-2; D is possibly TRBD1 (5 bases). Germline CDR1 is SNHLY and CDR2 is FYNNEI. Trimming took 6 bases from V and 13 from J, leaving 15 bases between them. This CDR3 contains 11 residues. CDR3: CASRGGPGATF. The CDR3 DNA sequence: TGTGCCAGCAGGGGGGGTCCTGGGGCCACCTTC.

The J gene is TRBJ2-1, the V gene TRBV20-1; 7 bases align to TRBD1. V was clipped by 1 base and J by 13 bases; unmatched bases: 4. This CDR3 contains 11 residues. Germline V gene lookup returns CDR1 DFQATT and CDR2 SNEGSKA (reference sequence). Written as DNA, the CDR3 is TGCAGTGCTAGAGTTGGGACAGTTCAGTTCTTC. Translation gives CSARVGTVQFF.

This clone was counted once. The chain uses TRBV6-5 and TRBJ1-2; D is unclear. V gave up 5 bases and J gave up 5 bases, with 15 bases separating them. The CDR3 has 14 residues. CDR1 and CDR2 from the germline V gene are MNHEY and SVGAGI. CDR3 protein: CASSTQVDGYGYTF. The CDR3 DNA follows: TGTGCCAGCAGTACTCAGGTGGATGGGTATGGCTACACCTTC.

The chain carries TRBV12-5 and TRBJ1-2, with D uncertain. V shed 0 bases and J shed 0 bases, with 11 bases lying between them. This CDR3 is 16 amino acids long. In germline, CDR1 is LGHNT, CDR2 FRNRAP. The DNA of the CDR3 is TGTGCTAGTGGTTTGGTACCCGGGGAAGCTAACTATGGCTACACCTTC. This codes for CASGLVPGEANYGYTF.